This T cell receptor beta chain appears in the sequencing data of a study of blood T cell repertoires in COVID-19. Study in general: T cells, B-cell-depleted T cells, or PBMCs supplied cDNA or gDNA.

Profiling relied on immunoSEQ multiplex PCR, and the TCRdb table lists in-frame clones only, not all of them. Here the sample spans roughly 250,000 clones, about 87% being singletons. Participants were aged about 18 to 90 years, lived in 25 or so US areas, and enrolled virtually. Cohort allocation depended upon clinical history that participants reported. Deletions cut 8 bases from V and 6 bases from J, with 11 bases between. Germline CDR1 and CDR2: LNHNV and YYDKDF (reference sequence). This CDR3 spans 11 amino acids. This sequence was found in a woman aged 35 to 49 who had been exposed to COVID-19. Sequencing was done on a sample of PBMCs or T cells enriched from blood (not recorded which). The rearrangement uses TRBV15 and TRBJ2-7; D gene unclear. The CDR3 DNA reads TGTGCCACCCGAGTCGGGTCCGAGCAGTACGTC. It is translated as CATRVGSEQYV.